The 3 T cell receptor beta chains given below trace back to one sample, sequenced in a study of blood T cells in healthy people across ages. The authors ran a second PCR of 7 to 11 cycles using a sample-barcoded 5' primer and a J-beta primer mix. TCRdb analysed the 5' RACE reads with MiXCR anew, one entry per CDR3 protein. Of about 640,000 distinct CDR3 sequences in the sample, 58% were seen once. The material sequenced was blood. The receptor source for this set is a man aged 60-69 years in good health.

The CDR3 loop is CSARERGTYYYGYTF. CDR3 DNA sequence: TGCAGTGCTAGAGAGAGGGGGACGTATTACTATGGCTACACCTTC. The chain has TRBV20-1 and TRBJ1-2; the D gene is possibly TRBD1 (6 bases). Trimming removed 0 bases from V and 3 bases from J, with 14 bases in between. The CDR3 consists of 15 residues. Germline V CDR1 and CDR2: DFQATT, SNEGSKA (reference sequence).

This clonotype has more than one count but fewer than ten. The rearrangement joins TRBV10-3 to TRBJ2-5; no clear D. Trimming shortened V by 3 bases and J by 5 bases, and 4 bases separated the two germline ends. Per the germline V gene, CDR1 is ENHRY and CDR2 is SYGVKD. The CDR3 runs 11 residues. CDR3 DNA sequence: TGTGCCATCAGTGATGTGGAGACCCAGTACTTC. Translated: CAISDVETQYF.

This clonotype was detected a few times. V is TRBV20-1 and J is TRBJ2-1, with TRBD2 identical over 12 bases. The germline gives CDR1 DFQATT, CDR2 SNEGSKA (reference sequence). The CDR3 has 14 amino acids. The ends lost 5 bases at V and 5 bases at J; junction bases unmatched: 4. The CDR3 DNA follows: TGCAGTGCTCGCCGACTAGCGGGGGACAATGAGCAGTTCTTC. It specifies CSARRLAGDNEQFF.